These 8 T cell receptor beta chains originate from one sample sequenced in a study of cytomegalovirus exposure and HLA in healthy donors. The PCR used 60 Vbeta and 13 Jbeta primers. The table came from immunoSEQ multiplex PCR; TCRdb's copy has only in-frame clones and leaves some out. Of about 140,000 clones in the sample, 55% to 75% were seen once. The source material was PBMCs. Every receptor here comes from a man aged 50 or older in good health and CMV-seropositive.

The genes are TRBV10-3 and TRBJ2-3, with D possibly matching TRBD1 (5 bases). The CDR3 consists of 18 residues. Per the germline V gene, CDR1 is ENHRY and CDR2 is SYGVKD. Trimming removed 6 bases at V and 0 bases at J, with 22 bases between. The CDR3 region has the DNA TGTGCCATCAGCGACGACTCGGAAGGGGCCCCTAGCACAGATACGCAGTATTTT. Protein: CAISDDSEGAPSTDTQYF.

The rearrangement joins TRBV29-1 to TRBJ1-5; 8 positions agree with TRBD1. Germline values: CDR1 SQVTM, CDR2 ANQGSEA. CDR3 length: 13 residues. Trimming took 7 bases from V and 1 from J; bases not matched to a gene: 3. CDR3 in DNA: TGCAGCGCTCGGACAGGGAGCAATCAGCCCCAGCATTTT. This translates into CSARTGSNQPQHF.

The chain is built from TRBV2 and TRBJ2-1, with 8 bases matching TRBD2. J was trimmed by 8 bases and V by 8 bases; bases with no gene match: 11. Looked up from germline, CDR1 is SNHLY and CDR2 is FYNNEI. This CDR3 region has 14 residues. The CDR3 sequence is CASRPSGSTDEQFF. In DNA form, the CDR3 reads TGTGCCAGCCGGCCCAGCGGGAGTACCGATGAGCAGTTCTTC.

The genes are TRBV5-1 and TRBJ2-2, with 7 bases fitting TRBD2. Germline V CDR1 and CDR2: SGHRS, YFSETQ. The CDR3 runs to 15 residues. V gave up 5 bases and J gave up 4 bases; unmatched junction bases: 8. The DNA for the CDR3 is TGCGCCAGCAGAAACCCAGCGGGGTTCACCGGGGAGCTGTTTTTT. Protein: CASRNPAGFTGELFF.

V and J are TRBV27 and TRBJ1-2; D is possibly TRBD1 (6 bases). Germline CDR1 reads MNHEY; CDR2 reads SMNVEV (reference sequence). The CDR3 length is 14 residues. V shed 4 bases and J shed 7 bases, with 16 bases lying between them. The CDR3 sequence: CASSSHLTGAGYTF. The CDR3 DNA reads TGTGCCAGCAGTTCCCATCTGACAGGCGCTGGCTACACCTTC.

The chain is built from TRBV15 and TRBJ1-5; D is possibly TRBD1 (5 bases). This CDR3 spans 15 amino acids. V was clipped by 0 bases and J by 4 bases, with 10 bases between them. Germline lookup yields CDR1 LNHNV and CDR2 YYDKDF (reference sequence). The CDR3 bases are TGTGCCACCAGCAGAGATTCAGGGCGAAATCAGCCCCAGCATTTT. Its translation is CATSRDSGRNQPQHF.

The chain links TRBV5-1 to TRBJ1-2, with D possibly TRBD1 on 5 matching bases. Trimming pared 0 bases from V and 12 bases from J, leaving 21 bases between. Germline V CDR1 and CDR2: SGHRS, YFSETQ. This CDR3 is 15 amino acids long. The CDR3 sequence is CASSLEGQGERGHTF. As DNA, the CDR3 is TGCGCCAGCAGCTTGGAGGGCCAGGGTGAGCGCGGCCACACCTTC.

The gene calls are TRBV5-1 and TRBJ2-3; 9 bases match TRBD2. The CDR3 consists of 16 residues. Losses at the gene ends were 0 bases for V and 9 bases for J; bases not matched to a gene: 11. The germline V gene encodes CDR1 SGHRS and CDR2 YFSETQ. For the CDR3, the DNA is TGCGCCAGCAGCTTGGAACTAGCGGGCCCCGGAAGGACGCAGTATTTT. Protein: CASSLELAGPGRTQYF.